This T cell receptor (beta chain) was recovered during a study of regulatory T cells in long-lasting Graves disease. CDR3 regions were amplified by Arm-PCR using iRepertoire HTBI primers to build TCR beta libraries. TCRdb used MiXCR to reprocess the multiplex PCR reads, holding one entry per CDR3 protein. The table records 430,000 or so distinct CDR3 sequences, around 20% of them present only once. Noted time point: persistent/refractory GD, antithyroid drugs over 5 years with positive TRAb. PBMC RNA was the source of the TCR library. Whole-study results and caveats: What was studied was peripheral blood only, and not thyroid tissue. New patients shared fewer public clonotypes (approximately 970) than persistent patients did (2,741). Patients with persistent disease showed a bias toward TRBV28, TRBJ1-2 and TRBJ2-5. Possibly, accuracy suffered from the small sample size.

This clonotype was found a few times. Its antigen remains unknown. The CDR3 loop spans 14 amino acids. In germline, CDR1 is LNHDA, CDR2 SQIVND (reference sequence). Trimming took 9 bases from V and 6 from J; bases not matched to a gene: 9. The J gene is TRBJ2-2, the V gene TRBV19; 8 bases agree with TRBD1. The TCR was taken from a female donor with Graves disease. Sample: peripheral blood mononuclear cells (PBMCs), taken when the disease was refractory, from a patient treated with antithyroid drugs. Here the CDR3 DNA reads TGTGCCAGACACCCGGACAGGGCGGCCGGGGAGCTGTTTTTT. Translated: CARHPDRAAGELFF.